These 23 T cell receptor beta chains came from one sample sequenced in a study of blood T cell repertoires in COVID-19. TCRdb's table, derived via immunoSEQ multiplex PCR, lists solely in-frame clones and lacks some. The profile covers roughly 82,000 clones, with approximately 78% appearing a single time and under 11% taken by the ten largest. The sample was peripheral blood. These TCRs come from a man in his sixties with acute or convalescent COVID-19.

The chain links TRBV5-1 to TRBJ2-5; TRBD1 is a possible D gene (6 bases). The CDR3 length is 15 residues. From germline, CDR1 is SGHRS and CDR2 YFSETQ. Trimming stripped 0 bases from V and 3 bases from J, with 12 bases between. CDR3 DNA: TGCGCCAGCAGCTTGGGGGGACAAGGGAAAGAGACCCAGTACTTC. Residues: CASSLGGQGKETQYF.

This chain joins TRBV5-5 and TRBJ1-2; 7 nucleotides align to TRBD1. Germline-derived CDR1 and CDR2 are SGHKS and YYEKEE (reference sequence). With V trimmed by 3 bases and J by 8 bases, 22 bases remained unmatched. The CDR3 is 18 amino acids. DNA for the CDR3: TGTGCCAGCAGCTCCCGGACTGACAGGGCCCAGCTAACTAGGGGCTACACCTTC. Its translation is CASSSRTDRAQLTRGYTF. Together with reference TRBV5-5 and TRBJ1-2, the CDR3 gives the full variable domain: DAGVTQSPTHLIKTRGQQVTLRCSPISGHKSVSWYQQVLGQGPQFIFQYYEKEERGRGNFPDRFSARQFPNYSSELNVNALLLGDSALYLCASSSRTDRAQLTRGYTFGSGTRLTVV.

The CDR3 sequence is CASSSRTSGGMQYF. CDR3 DNA sequence: TGCGCCAGCAGCTCCAGGACTAGCGGGGGAATGCAGTATTTT. The rearrangement links TRBV5-1 to TRBJ2-3, with 13 positions matching TRBD2. The CDR3 has 14 residues. The germline gives CDR1 SGHRS, CDR2 YFSETQ. V shed 3 bases and J 11 bases; nucleotides not matched to a gene: 6.

The chain employs TRBV6-5 and TRBJ1-1; TRBD1 aligns across 7 bases. With V trimmed by 4 bases and J by 1 base, 3 bases remained unmatched. The CDR3 is 14 residues long. Per the germline V gene, CDR1 is MNHEY and CDR2 is SVGAGI. The CDR3 loop is CASSSQGTNTEAFF. For the CDR3, the DNA is TGTGCCAGCAGTTCACAGGGGACGAACACTGAAGCTTTCTTT.

J is TRBJ2-4 and V is TRBV19, with TRBD1 as a possible D gene (6 bases). V lost 6 bases and J lost 7, with 19 bases in between. This CDR3 comprises 15 residues. CDR1 is LNHDA, CDR2 SQIVND, per germline (reference sequence). CDR3: CASSNKWGPGNIQYF. Written as DNA, the CDR3 is TGTGCCAGTAGCAACAAATGGGGGCCGGGGAACATTCAGTACTTC.

The chain links TRBV5-5 to TRBJ2-3; 10 nucleotides match TRBD1. Germline CDR1 is SGHKS and CDR2 is YYEKEE (reference sequence). The length of the CDR3 is 17 residues. Trimming removed 4 bases from V and 4 bases from J; junction bases left unmatched: 12. The CDR3 spells CASSALGGQGYPDTQYF. CDR3 bases: TGTGCCAGCAGCGCCCTAGGGGGACAGGGGTACCCAGATACGCAGTATTTT. Using reference TRBV5-5 and TRBJ2-3 for the parts outside the CDR3, the full variable domain is DAGVTQSPTHLIKTRGQQVTLRCSPISGHKSVSWYQQVLGQGPQFIFQYYEKEERGRGNFPDRFSARQFPNYSSELNVNALLLGDSALYLCASSALGGQGYPDTQYFGPGTRLTVL.

This clone was counted once. The V gene is TRBV7-2, the J gene TRBJ2-7, with D possibly being TRBD2 (5 bases). V lost 4 bases and J lost 5, with 15 bases in between. Germline V gene lookup returns CDR1 SGHTA and CDR2 FQGNSA. CDR3 length: 14 amino acids. DNA for the CDR3: TGTGCCAGCAGCTCACGGGAAGCTTCACACGAGCAGTACTTC. Translation: CASSSREASHEQYF.

The gene calls are TRBV6-6 and TRBJ1-2, with 7 positions matching TRBD1. The germline gives CDR1 MNHNY, CDR2 SVGAGI (reference sequence). Trimming removed 8 bases from V and 4 bases from J; junction bases left unmatched: 10. The CDR3 spans 14 residues. CDR3 nucleotide sequence: TGTGCCAGCTGCGCATCAGGGGGAAGCTATGGCTACACCTTC. Translated, it gives CASCASGGSYGYTF.

The chain has TRBV7-9 and TRBJ1-1; the match to TRBD1 covers 9 bases. Germline-derived CDR1 and CDR2 are SEHNR and FQNEAQ (reference sequence). V trimming: 1 base; J trimming: 4 bases; junction bases outside the gene matches: 4. This CDR3 has 15 amino acids. In DNA form, the CDR3 reads TGTGCCAGCAGCTTAGGGGACAGGGATGGCACTGAAGCTTTCTTT. This translates into CASSLGDRDGTEAFF.

J is TRBJ1-2 and V is TRBV19; tentatively, D is TRBD1 (5 bases). Germline-derived CDR1 and CDR2 are LNHDA and SQIVND (reference sequence). Trimming removed 6 bases from V and 4 bases from J, with 21 bases in between. This CDR3 spans 16 amino acids. The CDR3 is CASRVPGGFGGYGYTF. In DNA form, the CDR3 reads TGTGCCAGTAGGGTCCCTGGGGGGTTCGGCGGCTATGGCTACACCTTC.

J is TRBJ1-6 and V is TRBV2; D uncertain. V was trimmed by 7 bases and J by 4 bases, leaving 11 bases between them. This CDR3 is built from 14 residues. Looked up from germline, CDR1 is SNHLY and CDR2 is FYNNEI. The CDR3, as DNA: TGTGCCAGCACCTTACAACTATATAATTCACCCCTCCACTTT. The encoded protein is CASTLQLYNSPLHF.

The chain uses TRBV7-2 and TRBJ1-2; D gene unclear. The CDR3 has 15 residues. V lost 1 base to trimming and J lost 6 bases, with 15 bases between them. CDR1 and CDR2 from the germline V gene are SGHTA and FQGNSA. Here the CDR3 reads CASSLVPRRLDGYTF. CDR3 DNA: TGTGCCAGCAGCTTAGTACCACGCCGACTGGATGGCTACACCTTC.

V and J are TRBV5-1 and TRBJ1-2, with 12 bases fitting TRBD1. The CDR3 has 15 residues. The germline CDR1 and CDR2 sequences are SGHRS and YFSETQ. The ends lost 6 bases at V and 6 bases at J; junction bases unmatched: 9. The CDR3 bases are TGCGCCAGCAACCCGGGACAGGGGGCAAGAAATGGCTACACCTTC. Translation: CASNPGQGARNGYTF.

This clone was detected once. This CDR3 reads CASSLPAGGGRNEQFF. CDR3 sequence (DNA): TGTGCCAGCAGCTTACCAGCGGGAGGGGGGAGGAATGAGCAGTTCTTC. V usage is TRBV7-2 and J usage is TRBJ2-1; 10 positions agree with TRBD2. Per germline, CDR1 SGHTA and CDR2 FQGNSA. The V gene end was trimmed by 2 bases and the J gene end by 7 bases; junction bases not matched to a gene: 8. The CDR3 has 16 amino acids.

The chain couples TRBV7-9 to TRBJ1-1; D is undetermined. The CDR3 runs to 14 residues. CDR1 is SEHNR, CDR2 FQNEAQ, per germline (reference sequence). Trimming took off 4 bases at V and 1 base at J, with 10 bases between the two ends. The CDR3 here is CASSSSGANTEAFF. The DNA of the CDR3 is TGTGCCAGCAGCTCCTCCGGTGCGAACACTGAAGCTTTCTTT.

The chain combines TRBV19 with TRBJ1-1; TRBD1 matches at 9 bases. The V segment lost 5 bases and the J segment 10 bases; nucleotides outside the gene matches: 14. CDR1 LNHDA and CDR2 SQIVND come from the germline V gene (reference sequence). This CDR3 contains 15 residues. The DNA of the CDR3 is TGTGCCAGTAGTTCCGACCCGGGACAGGGCGGGGGAGCTTTCTTT. This encodes CASSSDPGQGGGAFF.

This clone appeared a few times. The J gene is TRBJ2-5, the V gene TRBV29-1; maybe TRBD1 (7 bases). This CDR3 spans 18 amino acids. V lost 1 base to trimming and J lost 0 bases, with 21 bases between them. The germline CDR1 and CDR2 sequences are SQVTM and ANQGSEA. CDR3 residues: CSVEVWVEGQMYQETQYF. The CDR3 coding sequence is TGCAGCGTTGAAGTTTGGGTGGAGGGACAGATGTACCAAGAGACCCAGTACTTC.

This chain joins TRBV19 and TRBJ2-3, with D possibly matching TRBD2 (6 bases). Trimming left V 4 bases short and J 1 base short, with 15 bases between. The CDR3 extends over 16 amino acids. Germline V CDR1 and CDR2: LNHDA, SQIVND (reference sequence). CDR3 in amino acids: CASSTNAGFRTDTQYF. The CDR3 DNA follows: TGTGCCAGTAGTACCAATGCGGGGTTTCGCACAGATACGCAGTATTTT. The complete variable domain, with remaining parts taken from reference TRBV19 and TRBJ2-3, reads DGGITQSPKYLFRKEGQNVTLSCEQNLNHDAMYWYRQDPGQGLRLIYYSQIVNDFQKGDIAEGYSVSREKKESFPLTVTSAQKNPTAFYLCASSTNAGFRTDTQYFGPGTRLTVL.

The V gene is TRBV19, the J gene TRBJ2-4, with 10 bases aligning to TRBD1. Germline V CDR1 and CDR2: LNHDA, SQIVND (reference sequence). V shed 5 bases and J 2 bases; nucleotides not matched to a gene: 9. The CDR3 extends over 17 amino acids. DNA of the CDR3: TGTGCCAGTAGTTCTCGACAGGGGGCTCGATCCAAAAACATTCAGTACTTC. As protein: CASSSRQGARSKNIQYF.

This clone was detected only once. The V call is TRBV3-1 (or the pseudogene TRBV3-2), the J call TRBJ2-7; 11 nucleotides match TRBD1. Germline V gives CDR1 LGHDT, CDR2 YNNKEL (reference sequence). Trimming took 4 bases from V and 5 from J; bases not matched to a gene: 7. CDR3 length: 15 residues. DNA for the CDR3: TGTGCCAGCAGCCCTGAGGACAGGGGGCGCAACGAGCAGTACTTC. Its translation is CASSPEDRGRNEQYF.

The gene calls are TRBV19 and TRBJ1-3; D is unresolved. CDR3 length equals 15 residues. The germline CDR1 and CDR2 sequences are LNHDA and SQIVND (reference sequence). Trimming removed 5 bases from V and 0 bases from J, with 11 bases in between. The CDR3 is CASSVYGISGNTIYF. The CDR3 bases are TGTGCCAGTAGTGTGTACGGGATCTCTGGAAACACCATATATTTT.

This rearrangement joins TRBV29-1 to TRBJ2-7; 9 bases map to TRBD1. CDR1 and CDR2 (germline): SQVTM, ANQGSEA. The CDR3 covers 12 residues. V was pared by 5 bases and J by 4 bases, with 3 bases of the junction left unmatched. Written as DNA, the CDR3 is TGCAGCGTTACCGGGACAGGGTACGAGCAGTACTTC. Residues: CSVTGTGYEQYF.

The chain recombines TRBV7-8 with TRBJ2-2, with 9 bases lining up with TRBD2. The CDR3 spans 18 residues. Germline loops: CDR1 SGHVS, CDR2 FQNEAQ. V lost 5 bases, J lost 5 bases, and 15 bases stayed unmatched. CDR3 coding DNA: TGTGCCAGCAGCCCCCTCGGGACTAGCCTAGGGGAGACCGGGGAGCTGTTTTTT. Translated, it gives CASSPLGTSLGETGELFF. Looking up the rest from reference TRBV7-8 and TRBJ2-2 gives the full variable domain: GAGVSQSPRYKVAKRGQDVALRCDPISGHVSLFWYQQALGQGPEFLTYFQNEAQLDKSGLPSDRFFAERPEGSVSTLKIQRTQQEDSAVYLCASSPLGTSLGETGELFFGEGSRLTVL.